This T cell receptor (beta chain) comes out of a study of T cells in Graves' hyperthyroidism and ophthalmopathy. The source material, RNA transcripts, was used to amplify TCR beta CDR3 regions. HTBI primers drove first-round RT-PCR of the TCR CDR3. Each CDR3 protein is one row after TCRdb ran MiXCR on the multiplex PCR reads. Of 350,000 to 450,000 distinct CDR3 sequences in the sample, approximately 13% were seen once. Hyperthyroidism, newly diagnosed and lasting under 2 months, affected patients aged 18 to 65. Isolation of PBMCs was performed on around 10 ml fresh peripheral blood. Trimming removed 3 bases from V and 2 bases from J, with 16 bases in between. This CDR3 has 17 amino acids. The germline gives CDR1 KGHDR, CDR2 SFDVKD.

The chain employs TRBV24-1 and TRBJ2-1; D tentatively reads TRBD1 or TRBD2 (6 bases each). This TCR came from a woman aged 60-75 years with Graves' hyperthyroidism. Sequencing was done on a sample of blood. CDR3 DNA: TGTGCCACCAGTGATCCCCGACAGGAGGGCCCCTACAATGAGCAGTTCTTC. It codes for CATSDPRQEGPYNEQFF.